The 24 T cell receptor beta chains given below trace back to one sample, sequenced in a study of cytomegalovirus exposure and HLA in healthy donors. PCR involved 60 Vbeta and 13 Jbeta primers. Measured with immunoSEQ multiplex PCR; TCRdb has only the in-frame clones, and not every one. The table lists 150,000 to 200,000 clones, 70% to 90% of them singletons. The sequencing input was PBMCs. The source is a woman aged 18-35 years in good health and CMV-seronegative.

The genes are TRBV30 and TRBJ2-6; D is perhaps TRBD1 (6 bases). The germline gives CDR1 GTSNPN, CDR2 SVGIG (reference sequence). V lost 0 bases and J 4 bases, leaving 10 bases between the germline ends. CDR3 length: 15 residues. CDR3 protein: CAWSVQGGGANVLTF. The CDR3, as DNA: TGTGCCTGGAGTGTACAGGGTGGGGGGGCCAACGTCCTGACTTTC.

V usage is TRBV7-9 and J usage is TRBJ2-1; 14 bases align to TRBD2. J lost 8 bases, V lost 5 bases, and 11 bases had no gene match. CDR3 length equals 17 residues. Germline-derived CDR1 and CDR2 are SEHNR and FQNEAQ (reference sequence). The DNA of the CDR3 is TGTGCCAGCAGCCCAGGGACTAGCGGGGGTTTGATGGATGAGCAGTTCTTC. Its translation: CASSPGTSGGLMDEQFF.

This clone was counted between two and nine times. The chain uses TRBV7-6 and TRBJ2-2, with D perhaps matching TRBD2 (6 bases). The CDR3 extends over 18 amino acids. The V end lost 3 bases, the J end lost 4 bases, and 21 bases lay between the germline ends. CDR1 SGHVS and CDR2 FNYEAQ come from the germline V gene. The CDR3 region is CASSFDGGSTFGTGELFF. CDR3 nucleotide sequence: TGTGCCAGCAGCTTTGACGGGGGTTCAACTTTTGGCACCGGGGAGCTGTTTTTT.

J is TRBJ2-6 and V is TRBV27; 8 nucleotides match TRBD2. The V segment lost 10 bases and the J segment 4 bases; nucleotides outside the gene matches: 6. Germline V gives CDR1 MNHEY, CDR2 SMNVEV (reference sequence). This CDR3 is 14 amino acids long. The CDR3 DNA sequence: TGTGCCACCGGGGGGGGTCCGGGGGCCAACGTCCTGACTTTC. Amino acid sequence: CATGGGPGANVLTF. The whole variable domain, remainder taken from reference TRBV27 and TRBJ2-6, is EAQVTQNPRYLITVTGKKLTVTCSQNMNHEYMSWYRQDPGLGLRQIYYSMNVEVTDKGDVPEGYKVSRKEKRNFPLILESPSPNQTSLYFCATGGGPGANVLTFGAGSRLTVL.

This rearrangement joins TRBV9 to TRBJ2-1; D might be TRBD2 (7 bases). The germline gives CDR1 SGDLS, CDR2 YYNGEE. This CDR3 comprises 16 residues. Trimming cost V 2 bases and J 5 bases, with 17 bases left between them. The CDR3 loop is CASSVGGGGSDNEQFF. The CDR3 DNA reads TGTGCCAGCAGCGTGGGGGGGGGCGGGAGCGACAATGAGCAGTTCTTC. The full variable domain, completed using reference TRBV9 and TRBJ2-1, is DSGVTQTPKHLITATGQRVTLRCSPRSGDLSVYWYQQSLDQGLQFLIQYYNGEERAKGNILERFSAQQFPDLHSELNLSSLELGDSALYFCASSVGGGGSDNEQFFGPGTRLTVL.

The chain employs TRBV28 and TRBJ1-2; unclear D gene. V dropped 5 bases and J dropped 3 bases, with 19 bases sitting between them. The CDR3 runs to 16 residues. Germline-derived CDR1 and CDR2 are MDHEN and SYDVKM. CDR3 sequence: CASSRAVVIGYYGYTF. The CDR3, as DNA: TGTGCCAGCAGTCGTGCGGTGGTTATTGGTTACTATGGCTACACCTTC.

V gene TRBV30 combines with J gene TRBJ1-4; 8 nucleotides align to TRBD1. The CDR3 runs to 16 residues. Germline CDR1 reads GTSNPN; CDR2 reads SVGIG (reference sequence). J lost 2 bases, V lost 2 bases, and 7 bases had no gene match. The CDR3: CAWSPYRQGTNEKLFF. The DNA for the CDR3 is TGTGCCTGGAGTCCCTATAGACAGGGGACTAATGAAAAACTGTTTTTT.

As concerns this clone: In the same sample, other DNA sequences code for this CDR3. The chain employs TRBV4-2 and TRBJ2-1; 15 positions match TRBD2. From germline, CDR1 is LGHNA and CDR2 YNFKEQ. The CDR3 length is 16 residues. V was pared by 4 bases and J by 4 bases, with 2 bases of the junction left unmatched. DNA for the CDR3: TGTGCCAGCAGCCGCGGGACTAGCGGGAGGTACAATGAGCAGTTCTTC. Amino acids: CASSRGTSGRYNEQFF.

Turning to this clone: At one end the junction does not follow the germline gene, possibly because of a read error. This chain links TRBV4-1 with TRBJ2-7, with D perhaps TRBD2 (5 bases). Per the germline V gene, CDR1 is MGHRA and CDR2 is YSYEKL. This CDR3 spans 14 amino acids. CDR3 loop: CASSQIPGPRGMHF. The CDR3 DNA is TGCGCCAGCAGCCAAATACCGGGCCCCCGGGGAATGCACTTC.

The chain joins TRBV4-3 to TRBJ2-1, with TRBD2 matching over 8 bases. Trimming removed 0 bases from V and 8 bases from J; junction bases left unmatched: 12. The CDR3 length is 17 residues. Germline CDR1 is LGHNA and CDR2 is YSLEER. The CDR3 nucleotides read TGCGCCAGCAGCCAAGATCGCGGGACTAGTCTTTTCGATGAGCAGTTCTTC. This encodes CASSQDRGTSLFDEQFF.

The rearrangement links TRBV28 to TRBJ1-2; 8 positions agree with TRBD1. With 9 bases clipped from V and 2 bases from J, the junction kept 11 bases outside the gene matches. The CDR3 has 15 residues. Per the germline V gene, CDR1 is MDHEN and CDR2 is SYDVKM. CDR3 sequence reads: CASHSLGQGNYGYTF. The CDR3 bases are TGTGCCAGTCACTCCCTAGGACAGGGAAACTATGGCTACACCTTC.

This clone appeared a single time. The rearrangement uses TRBV10-3 and TRBJ1-4; D unresolved. V shed 3 bases and J shed 7 bases, with 12 bases lying between them. CDR1 and CDR2 from the germline V gene are ENHRY and SYGVKD. The CDR3 is 14 residues long. As DNA, the CDR3 is TGTGCCATCAGTGACGTGGGCTCCGGTGAAAAACTGTTTTTT. As protein: CAISDVGSGEKLFF.

CDR3 bases: TGTGCCAGCTCACCACGCGCAGATACGCAGTATTTT. Translation: CASSPRADTQYF. The genes are TRBV18 and TRBJ2-3; D uncertain. The CDR3 runs to 12 residues. Germline loops: CDR1 KGHSH, CDR2 LQKENI. Trimming pared 1 base from V and 4 bases from J, leaving 3 bases between.

V usage is TRBV10-3 and J usage is TRBJ1-1; possible D gene TRBD1, 5 bases. The length of the CDR3 is 14 residues. Between the trimmed V and J ends, which lost 5 bases and 6 bases, there was a span of 16 bases. Germline CDR1 is ENHRY and CDR2 is SYGVKD. Here the CDR3 reads CAISIDSSRAEAFF. DNA for the CDR3: TGTGCCATCAGTATTGACAGTTCTAGGGCTGAAGCTTTCTTT.

The chain recombines TRBV10-3 with TRBJ1-1, with D possibly TRBD1 on 5 matching bases. The CDR3 extends over 11 amino acids. Trimming left V 10 bases short and J 1 base short, with 7 bases between. Germline V gene lookup returns CDR1 ENHRY and CDR2 SYGVKD. The CDR3 nucleotides are TGTGCCAGCACAGGGAACACTGAAGCTTTCTTT. As protein: CASTGNTEAFF.

The chain carries TRBV30 and TRBJ2-5, with D tentatively TRBD2 (5 bases). V gave up 3 bases and J gave up 5 bases, with 10 bases separating them. The germline CDR1 and CDR2 sequences are GTSNPN and SVGIG (reference sequence). CDR3 length: 12 amino acids. CDR3 in DNA: TGTGCCTGGAGATCCCCGGGGGAGACCCAGTACTTC. This gives the protein CAWRSPGETQYF.

This chain connects TRBV15 to TRBJ2-1; 7 nucleotides agree with TRBD1. The germline V gene has CDR1 LNHNV and CDR2 YYDKDF (reference sequence). V shed 0 bases and J 0 bases; nucleotides not matched to a gene: 5. The CDR3 sequence is 17 residues long. This CDR3 is CATSREVGQSSYNEQFF. The CDR3 DNA follows: TGTGCCACCAGCAGAGAAGTGGGACAGAGCTCCTACAATGAGCAGTTCTTC.

The V and J genes are TRBV25-1 and TRBJ1-2; maybe TRBD1 (6 bases). CDR3 size: 13 residues. Deletions cut 3 bases from V and 5 bases from J, with 10 bases between. Per the germline V gene, CDR1 is MGHDK and CDR2 is SYGVNS. The CDR3 DNA is TGTGCCAGCAGTGAGACCGGGACATATGGCTACACCTTC. This gives the protein CASSETGTYGYTF.

The V call is TRBV4-1, the J call TRBJ1-6; 8 bases line up with TRBD1. The CDR3 has 15 amino acids. The germline CDR1 and CDR2 sequences are MGHRA and YSYEKL. The V gene end was trimmed by 3 bases and the J gene end by 9 bases; junction bases not matched to a gene: 7. CDR3 sequence: CASSHTQGDASPLHF. For the CDR3, the DNA is TGCGCCAGCAGCCACACACAGGGGGACGCTTCACCCCTCCACTTT.

The rearrangement uses TRBV4-2 and TRBJ1-1; possible D gene TRBD1, 6 bases. V was trimmed by 1 base and J by 0 bases, leaving 9 bases between them. There are 15 residues in the CDR3. CDR1 is LGHNA and CDR2 is YNFKEQ in the germline V gene. The CDR3 nucleotides are TGTGCCAGCAGCCAAGTCCAGGGGCTGAACACTGAAGCTTTCTTT. It codes for CASSQVQGLNTEAFF.

V is TRBV2 and J is TRBJ1-1; 10 positions match TRBD1. V shed 8 bases and J 0 bases; nucleotides not matched to a gene: 9. Germline V gene lookup returns CDR1 SNHLY and CDR2 FYNNEI. There are 16 residues in the CDR3. The CDR3 region has the DNA TGTGCCAGCGGCCTGACAGGGGGCACCATGAACACTGAAGCTTTCTTT. Translation gives CASGLTGGTMNTEAFF.

Here the CDR3 DNA reads TGTGCAAGTCGCTTAGCTACTGGGACTAGCGCGTCTCCCGAGACCCAGTACTTC. Translation gives CASRLATGTSASPETQYF. The genes are TRBV12-2 and TRBJ2-5; TRBD2 was called by the table and not checked on the DNA. TRBV12-2 is given as a pseudogene. This CDR3 has 18 amino acids.

V and J are TRBV18 and TRBJ2-1; 11 positions match TRBD1. This CDR3 has 14 amino acids. Per germline, CDR1 KGHSH and CDR2 LQKENI. V lost 3 bases, J lost 7 bases, and 2 bases stayed unmatched. CDR3 loop: CASSPGTGGNEQFF. The DNA for the CDR3 is TGTGCCAGCTCACCCGGGACAGGGGGAAATGAGCAGTTCTTC.

The genes are TRBV6-1 and TRBJ1-2; 10 bases agree with TRBD1. Trimming removed 6 bases from V and 4 bases from J; junction bases left unmatched: 5. Germline V gives CDR1 MNHNS, CDR2 SASEGT. The CDR3 has 14 residues. This CDR3 reads CASSMTGGIYGYTF. As DNA, the CDR3 is TGTGCCAGCAGCATGACAGGGGGCATCTATGGCTACACCTTC.